This TCR beta chain was obtained from a study of OX40 agonist ivuxolimab in advanced cancers. Looking at the study overall: Across the patients, intravenous ivuxolimab was delivered every 2 weeks at 0.01 to 10 mg/kg. Study results and caveats: Also present in some nonresponders was a low level of normalized T-cell clonal expansion. On average, CD8+ T cells showed a greater number of expanded clones than CD4+.

V was pared by 0 bases and J by 3 bases, with 14 bases between. In germline, CDR1 is GTSNPN, CDR2 SVGIG (reference sequence). The CDR3 is made up of 15 amino acids. With regard to this clone: The antigen is undetermined.

Data came from immunoSEQ multiplex PCR; TCRdb stores just in-frame clones and leaves some out. The sample holds about 73,000 clones; approximately 90% are singletons and the top ten take approximately 11%. This specimen consisted of CD4+ or CD8+ T cells sorted from blood, obtained in a trial of the OX40 agonist ivuxolimab. V and J are TRBV30 and TRBJ1-1; D may be TRBD1 (6 bases). The receptor's source is an adult with an advanced solid tumor such as melanoma, head and neck, liver or kidney cancer. CDR3: CAWSVFRGLDTEAFF. CDR3 sequence (DNA): TGTGCCTGGAGTGTGTTCAGGGGATTGGACACTGAAGCTTTCTTT.